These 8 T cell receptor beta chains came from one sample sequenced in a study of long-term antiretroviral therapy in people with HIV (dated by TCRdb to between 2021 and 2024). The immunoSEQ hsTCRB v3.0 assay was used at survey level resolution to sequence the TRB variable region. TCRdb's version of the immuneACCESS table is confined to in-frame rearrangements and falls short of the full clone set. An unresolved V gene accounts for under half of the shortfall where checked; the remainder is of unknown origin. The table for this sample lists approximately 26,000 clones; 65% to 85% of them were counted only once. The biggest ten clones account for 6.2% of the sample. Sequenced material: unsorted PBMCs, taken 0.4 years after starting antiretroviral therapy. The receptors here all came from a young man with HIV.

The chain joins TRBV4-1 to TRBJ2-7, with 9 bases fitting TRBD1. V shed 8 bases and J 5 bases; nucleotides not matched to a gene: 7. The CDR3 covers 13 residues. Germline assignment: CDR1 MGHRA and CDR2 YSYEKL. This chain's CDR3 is CASETGGRHEQYF. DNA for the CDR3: TGCGCCAGCGAGACAGGGGGGAGGCACGAGCAGTACTTC.

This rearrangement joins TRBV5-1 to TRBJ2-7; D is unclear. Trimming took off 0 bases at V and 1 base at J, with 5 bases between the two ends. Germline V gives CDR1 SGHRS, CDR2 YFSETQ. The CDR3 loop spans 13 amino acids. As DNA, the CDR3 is TGCGCCAGCAGCTTGGGCCGATCCTACGAGCAGTACTTC. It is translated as CASSLGRSYEQYF.

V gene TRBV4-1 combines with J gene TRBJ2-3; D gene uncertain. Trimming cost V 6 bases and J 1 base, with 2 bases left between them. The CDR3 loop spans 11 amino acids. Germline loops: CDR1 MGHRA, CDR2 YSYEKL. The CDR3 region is CASRGTDTQYF. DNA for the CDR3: TGCGCCAGCAGAGGCACAGATACGCAGTATTTT.

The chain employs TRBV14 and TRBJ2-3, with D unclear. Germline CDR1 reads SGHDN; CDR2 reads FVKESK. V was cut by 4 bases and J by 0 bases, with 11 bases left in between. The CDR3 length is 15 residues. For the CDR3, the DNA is TGTGCCAGCAGCCCACGAGGAGCTAGCACAGATACGCAGTATTTT. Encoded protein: CASSPRGASTDTQYF.

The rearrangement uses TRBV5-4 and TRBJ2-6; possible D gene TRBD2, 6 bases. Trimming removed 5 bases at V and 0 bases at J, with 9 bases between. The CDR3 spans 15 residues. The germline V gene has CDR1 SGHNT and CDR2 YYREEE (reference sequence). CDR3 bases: TGTGCCAGCAGGGGGGGTTACTCTGGGGCCAACGTCCTGACTTTC. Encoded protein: CASRGGYSGANVLTF.

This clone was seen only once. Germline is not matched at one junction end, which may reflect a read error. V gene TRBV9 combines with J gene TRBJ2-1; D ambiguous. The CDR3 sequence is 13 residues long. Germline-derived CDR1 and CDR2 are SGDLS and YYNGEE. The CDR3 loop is CASSVAPYDEQFF. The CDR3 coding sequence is TGTGCCAGCAGCGTAGCACCCTACGATGAGCAGTTCTTC.

In nucleotides, the CDR3 is TGTGCCAGCAGTCCCTATGGGGATCAAGAGACCCAGTACTTC. Amino acid sequence: CASSPYGDQETQYF. This sequence joins TRBV6-5 and TRBJ2-5, with D uncertain. CDR1 and CDR2 from the germline V gene are MNHEY and SVGAGI. V was trimmed by 5 bases and J by 2 bases, leaving 12 bases between them. This CDR3 contains 14 residues.

The DNA for the CDR3 is TGTGCCAGCAGCTTAGTGTCGTCCGGCACTGAAGCTTTCTTT. Translating it yields CASSLVSSGTEAFF. The genes are TRBV7-9 and TRBJ1-1; D unresolved. The CDR3 is 14 residues long. V lost 1 base to trimming and J lost 4 bases, with 10 bases between them. CDR1 is SEHNR, CDR2 FQNEAQ, per germline (reference sequence). Together with reference TRBV7-9 and TRBJ1-1, the CDR3 gives the full variable domain: DTGVSQNPRHKITKRGQNVTFRCDPISEHNRLYWYRQTLGQGPEFLTYFQNEAQLEKSRLLSDRFSAERPKGSFSTLEIQRTEQGDSAMYLCASSLVSSGTEAFFGQGTRLTVV.